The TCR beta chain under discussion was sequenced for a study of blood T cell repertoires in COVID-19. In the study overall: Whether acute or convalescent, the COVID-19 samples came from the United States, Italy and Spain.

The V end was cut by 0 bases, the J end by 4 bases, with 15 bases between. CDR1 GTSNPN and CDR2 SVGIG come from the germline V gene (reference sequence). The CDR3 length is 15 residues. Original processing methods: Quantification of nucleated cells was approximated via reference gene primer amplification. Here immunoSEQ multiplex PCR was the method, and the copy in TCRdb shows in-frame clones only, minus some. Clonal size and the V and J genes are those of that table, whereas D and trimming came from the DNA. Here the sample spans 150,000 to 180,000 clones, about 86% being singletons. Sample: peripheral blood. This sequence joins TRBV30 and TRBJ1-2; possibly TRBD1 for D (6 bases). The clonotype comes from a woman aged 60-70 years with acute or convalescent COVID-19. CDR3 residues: CAWSVRGPGVYGYTF. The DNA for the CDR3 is TGTGCCTGGAGTGTACGGGGTCCAGGGGTCTATGGCTACACCTTC.